The entry that follows covers one TCR beta chain sequence. Antigen unknown. At one end, the junction sequence differs from germline, possibly due to a read error. The data are from a study of tumor-infiltrating lymphocytes in primary liver carcinoma. Joint extraction of RNA and DNA used roughly 19-32 mg of bulk tissue that was unsorted. Study observations and caveats: All five tumor regions shared only about 7.5-24% of top clones.

TCR beta cDNA was reverse-transcribed from about 500 ng of total RNA. The reaction used a constant-region primer and ProtoScript II reverse transcriptase. Employing slightly modified ARM-PCR, three nested multiplex PCR rounds were run, and these gave rise to the TCR beta libraries. For around 9 cycles apiece, the opening two PCR rounds ran with TRBV1-TRBV30 forward primers and a C-beta reverse primer. TCRdb independently ran MiXCR on the multiplex PCR reads; one entry per CDR3 protein. The sample includes about 190,000 distinct CDR3 sequences, about 85% of them seen just once. Germline V gene sequence: CDR1 SGHRS, CDR2 YFSETQ. The CDR3 totals 13 residues.

This chain links TRBV5-1 with TRBJ2-7, with D possibly matching TRBD2 (5 bases). The clonotype comes from a man in his forties with primary liver carcinoma and hepatitis B virus infection. Sequencing was carried out using tumor tissue from primary liver carcinoma. CDR3 sequence reads: CVSSLGMEAEQYF. The CDR3 DNA is TGCGTCAGCAGCTTGGGGATGGAGGCCGAGCAGTACTTC.